The following is a T cell receptor beta chain sequence with its context. Unique molecular identifiers were incorporated into the prepared TCRbeta library. MiXCR was run by TCRdb on the PCR reads, yielding one entry per CDR3 protein. The table shows 600,000 to 700,000 distinct CDR3 sequences, with roughly 17% occurring only once. The data originate from a study of T-cell reconstitution after alpha-beta-depleted transplantation in children. The CDR3 has 12 amino acids. V shed 8 bases, J shed 5 bases, and the junction held 7 bases outside the gene matches. The germline V gene encodes CDR1 SQVTM and CDR2 ANQGSEA.

This TCR came from a human donor who donated a stem cell graft to a child with acute myeloid leukemia. The gene calls are TRBV29-1 and TRBJ2-5; 8 positions match TRBD1. This material consisted of PBMCs from the stem cell graft donor, taken from the stem cell graft. CDR3 protein: CSIGRGRETQYF. Written as DNA, the CDR3 is TGCAGCATCGGCAGGGGGCGGGAGACCCAGTACTTC.